The next 15 T cell receptor beta chains were all read from a single sample in a study of blood T cell repertoires in COVID-19. Sequenced by immunoSEQ multiplex PCR; TCRdb stores in-frame clones only, minus some. This sample carries 70,000 or so clones, over 80% of them seen once, and the ten largest clones take 18%. Sequenced input: peripheral blood. These receptors were obtained from a human donor in a cohort sampled during active COVID-19.

The chain links TRBV2 to TRBJ1-5; tentative D call: TRBD1 (6 bases). The germline V gene encodes CDR1 SNHLY and CDR2 FYNNEI. This CDR3 has 10 amino acids. V shed 6 bases and J shed 11 bases, with 8 bases lying between them. CDR3 in DNA: TGTGCCAGCAGGGGGGCCGCCCAGCATTTT. Translation gives CASRGAAQHF.

This chain joins TRBV7-9 and TRBJ1-2, with TRBD1 matching over 7 bases. The CDR3 has 15 amino acids. Germline-derived CDR1 and CDR2 are SEHNR and FQNEAQ (reference sequence). V was clipped by 10 bases and J by 1 base; unmatched bases: 12. CDR3 region: CAIVTGFKINYGYTF. Here the CDR3 DNA reads TGTGCCATTGTGACAGGGTTTAAGATTAACTATGGCTACACCTTC.

The CDR3 DNA reads as TGTGCCAGCTCACCACTCACAGGGGGAGGAGAGACCCAGTACTTC. Its translation is CASSPLTGGGETQYF. The chain employs TRBV18 and TRBJ2-5; TRBD1 matches at 8 bases. From germline, CDR1 is KGHSH and CDR2 LQKENI. J lost 4 bases, V lost 1 base, and 5 bases had no gene match. CDR3 length equals 15 residues.

This clone was seen a handful of times. The chain is built from TRBV4-3 and TRBJ1-2, with D possibly being TRBD1 (5 bases). The CDR3 runs to 15 residues. Per germline, CDR1 LGHNA and CDR2 YSLEER. V lost 0 bases to trimming and J lost 4 bases, with 12 bases between them. CDR3 sequence reads: CASSQEVQGSYGYTF. Written as DNA, the CDR3 is TGCGCCAGCAGCCAAGAGGTCCAGGGAAGCTATGGCTACACCTTC.

A single count supports this clone. The rearrangement uses TRBV20-1 and TRBJ2-1; TRBD2 agrees at 10 bases. Losses at the gene ends were 3 bases for V and 6 bases for J; bases not matched to a gene: 20. The CDR3 is made up of 19 amino acids. CDR1 is DFQATT and CDR2 is SNEGSKA in the germline V gene (reference sequence). CDR3 nucleotides: TGCAGTGCTAGTGAAAATGGTCAGGGGGGAGGACTAGCGGCCAATGAGCAGTTCTTC. Translating it yields CSASENGQGGGLAANEQFF.

The chain joins TRBV2 to TRBJ2-7; tentative D call: TRBD2 (5 bases). Trimming removed 6 bases from V and 4 bases from J, with 7 bases in between. Germline assignment: CDR1 SNHLY and CDR2 FYNNEI. The CDR3 covers 11 residues. The CDR3 bases are TGTGCCAGCAGCCCGGGGTACGAGCAGTACTTC. It codes for CASSPGYEQYF.

The chain is built from TRBV2 and TRBJ2-3, with D tentatively TRBD2 (6 bases). The CDR3 loop spans 16 amino acids. From germline, CDR1 is SNHLY and CDR2 FYNNEI. V lost 2 bases, J lost 3 bases, and 15 bases lay in between. CDR3 loop: CASSEWDQRATDTQYF. CDR3 bases: TGTGCCAGCAGTGAATGGGATCAGCGGGCAACAGATACGCAGTATTTT. Filled out from reference TRBV2 and TRBJ2-3, the complete variable domain reads EPEVTQTPSHQVTQMGQEVILRCVPISNHLYFYWYRQILGQKVEFLVSFYNNEISEKSEIFDDQFSVERPDGSNFTLKIRSTKLEDSAMYFCASSEWDQRATDTQYFGPGTRLTVL.

The V gene is TRBV7-2, the J gene TRBJ1-2; 12 bases agree with TRBD1. After removal of 1 base from V and 8 bases from J, the junction contained 5 bases not matched to a gene. The V gene's germline CDR1 is SGHTA and CDR2 FQGNSA. CDR3 length: 15 residues. CDR3 coding DNA: TGTGCCAGCAGCTTAGGGGGACAGGGGGCTCGAGGCTACACCTTC. As protein: CASSLGGQGARGYTF. Full variable domain (remainder filled in from reference TRBV7-2 and TRBJ1-2): GAGVSQSPSNKVTEKGKDVELRCDPISGHTALYWYRQSLGQGLEFLIYFQGNSAPDKSGLPSDRFSAERTGGSVSTLTIQRTQQEDSAVYLCASSLGGQGARGYTFGSGTRLTVV.

The chain carries TRBV19 and TRBJ1-2; possible D gene TRBD1, 5 bases. The ends were cut back, 3 bases at V and 3 bases at J, with 11 bases in the middle. The CDR3 is 14 amino acids. Per germline, CDR1 LNHDA and CDR2 SQIVND (reference sequence). The CDR3 sequence: CASSIGRAHYGYTF. The CDR3 nucleotides read TGTGCCAGTAGTATTGGCAGGGCCCACTATGGCTACACCTTC.

The chain uses TRBV10-2 and TRBJ2-7; D gene ambiguous. V was trimmed by 1 base and J by 0 bases, leaving 4 bases between them. Germline V gene sequence: CDR1 WSHSY, CDR2 SAAADI. CDR3 length: 13 amino acids. CDR3 region: CASSEWLSYEQYF. The CDR3 nucleotides read TGCGCCAGCAGTGAGTGGCTCTCCTACGAGCAGTACTTC.

The chain employs TRBV6-6 and TRBJ2-7, with TRBD2 matching over 7 bases. V shed 6 bases, J shed 3 bases, and the junction held 14 bases outside the gene matches. This CDR3 is built from 16 residues. Germline V gene lookup returns CDR1 MNHNY and CDR2 SVGAGI (reference sequence). DNA of the CDR3: TGTGCCAGCAGCCAAGGCCTCGGGTCTAGCGGCTACGAGCAGTACTTC. Translation gives CASSQGLGSSGYEQYF.

This rearrangement joins TRBV7-2 to TRBJ2-1, with a possible D match to TRBD2 (5 bases). Trimming left V 4 bases short and J 7 bases short, with 11 bases between. This CDR3 has 13 amino acids. Germline V gene sequence: CDR1 SGHTA, CDR2 FQGNSA. CDR3 protein: CASSSLRGNEQFF. The CDR3 nucleotides read TGTGCCAGCAGCTCCCTACGAGGGAATGAGCAGTTCTTC.

This chain uses TRBV7-2 with TRBJ1-2, with 8 bases fitting TRBD1. Unmatched junction bases numbered 5, after V lost 4 bases and J lost 7 bases. CDR1 and CDR2 (germline): SGHTA, FQGNSA. The CDR3 loop spans 13 amino acids. The CDR3 nucleotides are TGTGCCAGCAGCTCCCAGGGGGCCAGTGGCTACACCTTC. Translated: CASSSQGASGYTF. Based on the CDR3 plus reference TRBV7-2 and TRBJ1-2, the full variable domain is GAGVSQSPSNKVTEKGKDVELRCDPISGHTALYWYRQSLGQGLEFLIYFQGNSAPDKSGLPSDRFSAERTGGSVSTLTIQRTQQEDSAVYLCASSSQGASGYTFGSGTRLTVV.

V and J are TRBV5-4 and TRBJ2-1, with 7 positions matching TRBD2. The germline CDR1 and CDR2 sequences are SGHNT and YYREEE (reference sequence). The CDR3 consists of 16 residues. J lost 5 bases, V lost 3 bases, and 11 bases had no gene match. The CDR3 sequence is CASSSSGLGWNNEQFF. Written as DNA, the CDR3 is TGTGCCAGCAGCTCCTCAGGACTAGGTTGGAACAATGAGCAGTTCTTC. The full variable domain, its missing parts supplied by reference TRBV5-4 and TRBJ2-1, is ETGVTQSPTHLIKTRGQQVTLRCSSQSGHNTVSWYQQALGQGPQFIFQYYREEENGRGNFPPRFSGLQFPNYSSELNVNALELDDSALYLCASSSSGLGWNNEQFFGPGTRLTVL.

The CDR3 sequence: CASSPAGALMNEQYF. The CDR3 DNA sequence: TGCGCCAGCAGCCCGGCTGGGGCCTTGATGAACGAGCAGTACTTC. V gene TRBV5-1 combines with J gene TRBJ2-7, with a possible D match to TRBD1 (5 bases). V gave up 4 bases and J gave up 5 bases, with 19 bases separating them. Germline values: CDR1 SGHRS, CDR2 YFSETQ. This CDR3 is built from 15 residues.